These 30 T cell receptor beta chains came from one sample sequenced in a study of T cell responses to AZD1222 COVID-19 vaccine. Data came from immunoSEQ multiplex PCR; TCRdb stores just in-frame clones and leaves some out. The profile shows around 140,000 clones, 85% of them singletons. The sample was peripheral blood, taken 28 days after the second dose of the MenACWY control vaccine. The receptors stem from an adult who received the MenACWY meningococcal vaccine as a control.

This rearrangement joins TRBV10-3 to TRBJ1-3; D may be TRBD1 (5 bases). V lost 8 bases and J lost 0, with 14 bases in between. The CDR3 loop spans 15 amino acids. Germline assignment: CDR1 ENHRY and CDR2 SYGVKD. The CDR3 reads CAIYDTGFSGNTIYF. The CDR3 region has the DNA TGTGCCATCTACGATACAGGCTTCTCTGGAAACACCATATATTTT.

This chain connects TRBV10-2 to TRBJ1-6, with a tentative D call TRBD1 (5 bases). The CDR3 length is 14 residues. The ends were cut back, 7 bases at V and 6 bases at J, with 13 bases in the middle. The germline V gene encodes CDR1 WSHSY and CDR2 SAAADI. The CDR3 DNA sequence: TGCGCCAGCACCGGGACTCCCCTTAATTCACCCCTCCACTTT. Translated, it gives CASTGTPLNSPLHF.

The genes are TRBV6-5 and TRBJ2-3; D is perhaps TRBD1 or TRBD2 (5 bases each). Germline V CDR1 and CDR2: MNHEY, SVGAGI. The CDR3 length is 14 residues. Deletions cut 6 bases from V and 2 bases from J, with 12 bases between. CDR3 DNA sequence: TGTGCCAGCAGGCTTGGGGGTACCACAGATACGCAGTATTTT. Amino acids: CASRLGGTTDTQYF.

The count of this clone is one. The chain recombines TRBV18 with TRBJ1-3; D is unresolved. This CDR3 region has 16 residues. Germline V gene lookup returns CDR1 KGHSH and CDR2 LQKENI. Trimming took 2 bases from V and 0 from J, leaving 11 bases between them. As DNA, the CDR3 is TGTGCCAGCTCACCAACCTCAGGTCCCTCTGGAAACACCATATATTTT. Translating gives CASSPTSGPSGNTIYF.

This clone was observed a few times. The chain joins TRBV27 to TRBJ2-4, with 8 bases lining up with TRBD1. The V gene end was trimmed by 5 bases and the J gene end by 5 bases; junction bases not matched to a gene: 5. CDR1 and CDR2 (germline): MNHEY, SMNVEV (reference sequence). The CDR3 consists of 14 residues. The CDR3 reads CASSRGTGQNIQYF. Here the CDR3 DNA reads TGTGCCAGCAGTAGGGGGACAGGTCAAAACATTCAGTACTTC.

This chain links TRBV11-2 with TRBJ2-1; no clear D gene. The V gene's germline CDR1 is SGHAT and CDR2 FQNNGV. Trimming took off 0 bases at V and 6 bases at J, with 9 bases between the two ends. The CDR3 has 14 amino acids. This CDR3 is CASSLEFGSNEQFF. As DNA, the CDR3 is TGTGCCAGCAGCTTAGAATTTGGGTCCAATGAGCAGTTCTTC.

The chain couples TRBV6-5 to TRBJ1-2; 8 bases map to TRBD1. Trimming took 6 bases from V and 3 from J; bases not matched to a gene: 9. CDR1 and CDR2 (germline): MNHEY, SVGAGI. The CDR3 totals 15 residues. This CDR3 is CASSRNAGGDYGYTF. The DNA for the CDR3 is TGTGCCAGCAGCCGAAACGCAGGGGGCGACTATGGCTACACCTTC.

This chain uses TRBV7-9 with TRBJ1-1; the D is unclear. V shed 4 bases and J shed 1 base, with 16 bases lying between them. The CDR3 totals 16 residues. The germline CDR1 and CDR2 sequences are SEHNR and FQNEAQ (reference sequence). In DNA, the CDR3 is TGTGCCAGCAGCTCTCCCCCCGGACGGACGAACACTGAAGCTTTCTTT. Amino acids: CASSSPPGRTNTEAFF.

The CDR3 loop reads CAITSRDRGIYGYTF. The DNA for the CDR3 is TGTGCCATCACCAGCCGGGACAGGGGGATTTATGGCTACACCTTC. V gene TRBV10-3 combines with J gene TRBJ1-2, with TRBD1 matching over 11 bases. CDR1 ENHRY and CDR2 SYGVKD come from the germline V gene. V lost 7 bases and J lost 5; bases outside the gene matches: 9. The CDR3 has 15 amino acids.

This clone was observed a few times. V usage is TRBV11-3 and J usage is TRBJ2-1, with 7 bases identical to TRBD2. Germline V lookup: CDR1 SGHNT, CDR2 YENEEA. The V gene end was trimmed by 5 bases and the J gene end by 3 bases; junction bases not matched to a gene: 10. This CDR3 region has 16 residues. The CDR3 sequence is CASSPLLGGSYNEQFF. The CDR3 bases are TGTGCCAGCAGCCCGCTCCTTGGCGGGAGCTACAATGAGCAGTTCTTC. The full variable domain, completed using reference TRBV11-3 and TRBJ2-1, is EAGVVQSPRYKIIEKKQPVAFWCNPISGHNTLYWYLQNLGQGPELLIRYENEEAVDDSQLPKDRFSAERLKGVDSTLKIQPAELGDSAVYLCASSPLLGGSYNEQFFGPGTRLTVL.

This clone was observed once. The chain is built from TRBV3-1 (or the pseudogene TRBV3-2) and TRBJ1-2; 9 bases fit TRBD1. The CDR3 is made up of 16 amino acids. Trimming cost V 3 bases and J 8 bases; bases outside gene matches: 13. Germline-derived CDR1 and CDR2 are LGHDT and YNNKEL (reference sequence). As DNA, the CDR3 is TGTGCCAGCAGCCATATCGACAGGGGGGGTATCAACGGCTACACCTTC. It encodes CASSHIDRGGINGYTF.

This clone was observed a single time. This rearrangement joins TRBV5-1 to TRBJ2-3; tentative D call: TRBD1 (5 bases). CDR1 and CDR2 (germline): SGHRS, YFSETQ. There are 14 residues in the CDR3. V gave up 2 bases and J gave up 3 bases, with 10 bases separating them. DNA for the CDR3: TGCGCCAGCAGCTTCTTCAGGGATACAGATACGCAGTATTTT. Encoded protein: CASSFFRDTDTQYF.

Written as DNA, the CDR3 is TGTGCCAGCAGCTTAGCGCGGCTAGCGGGAGGGTCCTACGAGCAGTACTTC. It translates to CASSLARLAGGSYEQYF. The rearrangement links TRBV11-2 to TRBJ2-7, with 12 bases aligning to TRBD2. Germline CDR1 is SGHAT and CDR2 is FQNNGV. CDR3 length: 17 amino acids. Unmatched junction bases numbered 5, after V lost 1 base and J lost 1 base.

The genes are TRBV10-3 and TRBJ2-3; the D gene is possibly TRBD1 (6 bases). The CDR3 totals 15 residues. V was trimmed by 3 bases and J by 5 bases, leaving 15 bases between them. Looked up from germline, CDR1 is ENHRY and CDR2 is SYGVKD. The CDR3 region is CAISEGTHRIDTQYF. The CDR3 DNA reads TGTGCCATCAGTGAAGGGACACACCGAATAGATACGCAGTATTTT.

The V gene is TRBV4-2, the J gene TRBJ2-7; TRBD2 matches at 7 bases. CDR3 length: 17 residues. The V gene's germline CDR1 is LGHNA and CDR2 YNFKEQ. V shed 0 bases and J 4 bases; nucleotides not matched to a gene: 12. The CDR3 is CASSQDQAGPGGYEQYF. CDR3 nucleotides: TGTGCCAGCAGCCAAGATCAGGCCGGCCCGGGGGGTTACGAGCAGTACTTC.

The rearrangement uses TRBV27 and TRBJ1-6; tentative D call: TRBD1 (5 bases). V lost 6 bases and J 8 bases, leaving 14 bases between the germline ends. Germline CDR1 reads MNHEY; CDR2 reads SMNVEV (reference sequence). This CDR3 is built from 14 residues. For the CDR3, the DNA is TGTGCCAGCAGCAAAGTGGGGGTGGATTCACCCCTCCACTTT. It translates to CASSKVGVDSPLHF.

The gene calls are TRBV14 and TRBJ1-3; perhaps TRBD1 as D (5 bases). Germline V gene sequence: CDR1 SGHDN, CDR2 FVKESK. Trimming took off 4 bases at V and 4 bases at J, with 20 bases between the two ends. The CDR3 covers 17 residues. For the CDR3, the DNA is TGTGCCAGCAGCCCGAAAGGCTCGGATCAGGGAGGAAACACCATATATTTT. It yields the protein CASSPKGSDQGGNTIYF.

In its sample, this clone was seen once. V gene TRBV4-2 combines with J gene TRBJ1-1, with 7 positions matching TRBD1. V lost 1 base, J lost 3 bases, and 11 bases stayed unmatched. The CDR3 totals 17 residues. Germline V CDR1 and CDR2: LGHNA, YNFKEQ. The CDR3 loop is CASSQVSQGRRDTEAFF. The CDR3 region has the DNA TGTGCCAGCAGCCAAGTTTCACAGGGGAGGAGGGACACTGAAGCTTTCTTT.

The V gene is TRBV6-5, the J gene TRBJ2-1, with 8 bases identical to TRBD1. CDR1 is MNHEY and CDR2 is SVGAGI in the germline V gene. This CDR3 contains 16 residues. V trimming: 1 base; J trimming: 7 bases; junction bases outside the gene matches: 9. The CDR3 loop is CASSYFPRQGLNEQFF. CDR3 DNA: TGTGCCAGCAGTTACTTCCCGAGACAGGGGTTGAATGAGCAGTTCTTC.

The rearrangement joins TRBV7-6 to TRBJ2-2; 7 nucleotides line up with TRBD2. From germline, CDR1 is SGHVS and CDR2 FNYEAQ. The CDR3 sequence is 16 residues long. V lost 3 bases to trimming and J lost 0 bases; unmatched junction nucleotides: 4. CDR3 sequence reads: CASSFRAGSNTGELFF. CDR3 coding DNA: TGTGCCAGCAGCTTCCGAGCGGGATCGAACACCGGGGAGCTGTTTTTT.

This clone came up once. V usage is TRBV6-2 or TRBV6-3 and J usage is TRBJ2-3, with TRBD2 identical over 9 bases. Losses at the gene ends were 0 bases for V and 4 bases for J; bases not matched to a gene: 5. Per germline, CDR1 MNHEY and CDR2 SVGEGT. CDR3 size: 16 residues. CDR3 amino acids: CASSYSPRGGPDTQYF. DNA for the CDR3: TGTGCCAGCAGTTACTCGCCGCGGGGGGGCCCAGATACGCAGTATTTT.

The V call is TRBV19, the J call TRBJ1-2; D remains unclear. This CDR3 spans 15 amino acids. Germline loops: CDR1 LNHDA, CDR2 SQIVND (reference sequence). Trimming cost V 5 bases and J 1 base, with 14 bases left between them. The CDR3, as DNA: TGTGCCAGTAGTTCGCTGACACTTGATAACTATGGCTACACCTTC. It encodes CASSSLTLDNYGYTF.

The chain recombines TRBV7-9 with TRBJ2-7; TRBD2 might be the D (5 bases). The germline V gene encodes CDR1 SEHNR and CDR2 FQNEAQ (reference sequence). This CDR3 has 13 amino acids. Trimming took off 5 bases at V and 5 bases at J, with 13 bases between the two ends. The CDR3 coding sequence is TGTGCCAGCAGCGAGGGTTGGCGGGACGAGCAGTACGTC. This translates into CASSEGWRDEQYV.

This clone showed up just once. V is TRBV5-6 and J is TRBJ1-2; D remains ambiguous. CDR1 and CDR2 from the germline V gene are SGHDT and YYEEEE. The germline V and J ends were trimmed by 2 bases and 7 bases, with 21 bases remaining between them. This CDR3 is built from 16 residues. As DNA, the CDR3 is TGTGCCAGCAGCTTAAGAAGTCGAGGAGGCCGGAGTGGCTACACCTTC. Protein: CASSLRSRGGRSGYTF.

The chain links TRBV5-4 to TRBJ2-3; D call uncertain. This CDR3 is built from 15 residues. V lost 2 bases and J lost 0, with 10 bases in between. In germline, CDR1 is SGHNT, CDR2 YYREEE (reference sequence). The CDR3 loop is CASSLDISSTDTQYF. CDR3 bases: TGTGCCAGCAGCTTAGACATCTCTAGCACAGATACGCAGTATTTT. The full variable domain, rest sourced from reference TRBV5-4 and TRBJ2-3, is ETGVTQSPTHLIKTRGQQVTLRCSSQSGHNTVSWYQQALGQGPQFIFQYYREEENGRGNFPPRFSGLQFPNYSSELNVNALELDDSALYLCASSLDISSTDTQYFGPGTRLTVL.

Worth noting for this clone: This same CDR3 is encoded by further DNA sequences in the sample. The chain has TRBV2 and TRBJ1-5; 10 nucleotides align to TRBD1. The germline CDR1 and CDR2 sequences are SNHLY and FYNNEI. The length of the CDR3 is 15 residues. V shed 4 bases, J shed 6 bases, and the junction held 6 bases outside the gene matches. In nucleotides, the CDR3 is TGTGCCAGCAGTGGTGGGACAGGGGTTAGTCAGCCCCAGCATTTT. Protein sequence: CASSGGTGVSQPQHF.

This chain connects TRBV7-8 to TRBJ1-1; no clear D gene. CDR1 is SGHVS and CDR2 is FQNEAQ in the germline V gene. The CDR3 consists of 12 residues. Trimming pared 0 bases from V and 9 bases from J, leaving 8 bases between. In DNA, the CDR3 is TGTGCCAGCAGCTTAGCCAGGTCCAAAGCTTTCTTT. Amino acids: CASSLARSKAFF.

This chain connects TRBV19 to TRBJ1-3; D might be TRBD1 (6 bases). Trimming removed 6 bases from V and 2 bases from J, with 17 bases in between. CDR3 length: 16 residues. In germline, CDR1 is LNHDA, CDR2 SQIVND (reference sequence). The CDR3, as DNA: TGTGCCAGTAGGCTCCCCGGGGGGCGCGCTGGAAACACCATATATTTT. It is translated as CASRLPGGRAGNTIYF. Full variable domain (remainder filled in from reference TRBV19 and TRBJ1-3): DGGITQSPKYLFRKEGQNVTLSCEQNLNHDAMYWYRQDPGQGLRLIYYSQIVNDFQKGDIAEGYSVSREKKESFPLTVTSAQKNPTAFYLCASRLPGGRAGNTIYFGEGSWLTVV.

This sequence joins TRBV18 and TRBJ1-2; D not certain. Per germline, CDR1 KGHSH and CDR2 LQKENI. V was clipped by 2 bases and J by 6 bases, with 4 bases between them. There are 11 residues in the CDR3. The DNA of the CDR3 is TGTGCCAGCTCACCAACGGATGGCTACACCTTC. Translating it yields CASSPTDGYTF.

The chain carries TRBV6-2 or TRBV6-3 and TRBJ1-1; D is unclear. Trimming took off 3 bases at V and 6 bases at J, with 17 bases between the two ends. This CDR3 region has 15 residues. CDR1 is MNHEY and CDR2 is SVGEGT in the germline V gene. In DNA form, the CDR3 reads TGTGCCAGCAGTTATGGCCGCATTGCCCTCCCTGAAGCTTTCTTT. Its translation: CASSYGRIALPEAFF.